This note documents a single TCR beta chain sequence. The record originates from a study of blood T cell repertoires in COVID-19. Study summary: Sample material is recorded as cDNA or gDNA derived from T cells, B-cell-depleted T cells, or PBMCs.

In the original workflow: Reference gene primer amplification gave nucleated cell count estimates. Here immunoSEQ multiplex PCR was the method, and the copy in TCRdb shows in-frame clones only, minus some. V and J calls and clone size are given by that table; D and trimming were obtained from the DNA. The sample comprises 400,000 to 550,000 clones, approximately 90% of which are singletons, and approximately 4.3% rests with the top ten. CDR3 length: 13 amino acids. V was clipped by 3 bases and J by 4 bases, with 9 bases between them. Germline V gene lookup returns CDR1 SGDLS and CDR2 YYNGEE. This TCR came from a young woman with acute or convalescent COVID-19. The chain employs TRBV9 and TRBJ2-3; TRBD1 might be the D (5 bases). Sequencing used peripheral blood. Here the CDR3 reads CASSEIGADTQYF. The CDR3 coding sequence is TGTGCCAGCAGCGAAATAGGGGCAGATACGCAGTATTTT. Full variable domain (remainder filled in from reference TRBV9 and TRBJ2-3): DSGVTQTPKHLITATGQRVTLRCSPRSGDLSVYWYQQSLDQGLQFLIQYYNGEERAKGNILERFSAQQFPDLHSELNLSSLELGDSALYFCASSEIGADTQYFGPGTRLTVL.